The 8 T cell receptor beta chains given below trace back to one sample, sequenced in a study of T-cell reconstitution after alpha-beta-depleted transplantation in children (dated by TCRdb to 2016 to 2018). The library relied on PCR. The sequencer was an Illumina HiSeq 2500. To normalize quantification of the TCRbeta repertoire, the TCR libraries were built with molecular barcoding that relied on unique molecular identifiers. TCRdb took the public reads, trimmed them with fastp at Q25, ran MiXCR for clone calling and kept in-frame beta chains. Each entry is one CDR3 protein sequence, shown with its most common DNA and genes. The sample includes about 540,000 distinct CDR3 sequences, with about 17% observed a single time. The leading ten clones occupy 2.5% to 4% of the sample. The starting material was PBMCs from the stem cell graft donor, obtained from the stem cell graft. The receptors were gathered from a human donor who donated a stem cell graft to a child with acute lymphoblastic leukemia.

This sequence joins TRBV7-2 and TRBJ1-2; D gene ambiguous. The germline V gene has CDR1 SGHTA and CDR2 FQGNSA. V lost 4 bases to trimming and J lost 4 bases, with 13 bases between them. The length of the CDR3 is 14 residues. CDR3 amino acids: CASSSLLGGYGYTF. The CDR3 DNA reads as TGTGCCAGCAGCTCCCTACTGGGCGGCTATGGCTACACCTTC.

The chain has TRBV24-1 and TRBJ2-3; D is perhaps TRBD2 (5 bases). From germline, CDR1 is KGHDR and CDR2 SFDVKD. The CDR3 spans 13 residues. Deletions cut 10 bases from V and 7 bases from J, with 17 bases between. The CDR3 nucleotides read TGTGCCACTCGTGGGAGCGCTGCGAATACGCAGTATTTT. Its translation: CATRGSAANTQYF.

There are many counts of this clonotype. This chain uses TRBV12-3 or TRBV12-4 with TRBJ2-7; maybe TRBD2 (7 bases). The CDR3 extends over 12 amino acids. V dropped 6 bases and J dropped 7 bases, with 13 bases sitting between them. The DNA for the CDR3 is TGTGCCAGCAGCCTCGGGGGGCTTGAGCAGTACTTC. This encodes CASSLGGLEQYF.

This clonotype has only a few counts. The V and J genes are TRBV4-1 and TRBJ2-7; 8 nucleotides match TRBD2. Germline V gene sequence: CDR1 MGHRA, CDR2 YSYEKL. The CDR3 is 18 residues long. The V segment lost 0 bases and the J segment 3 bases; nucleotides outside the gene matches: 13. The CDR3 DNA follows: TGCGCCAGCAGCCAAGATCTGCAGGGCCTAGCGGGCTTCTACGAGCAGTACTTC. It encodes CASSQDLQGLAGFYEQYF.

This clonotype was picked up a small number of times. This chain uses TRBV2 with TRBJ2-2; weak D call: TRBD1 (5 bases). V lost 9 bases to trimming and J lost 0 bases, with 11 bases between them. Germline assignment: CDR1 SNHLY and CDR2 FYNNEI. The CDR3 extends over 14 amino acids. As DNA, the CDR3 is TGTGCCAGACCGACAGCCTCGAACACCGGGGAGCTGTTTTTT. Amino acids: CARPTASNTGELFF.

This sequence joins TRBV5-5 and TRBJ2-7; 11 nucleotides line up with TRBD1. CDR3 size: 15 residues. Trimming removed 3 bases from V and 7 bases from J; junction bases left unmatched: 9. CDR1 and CDR2 from the germline V gene are SGHKS and YYEKEE (reference sequence). The CDR3 bases are TGTGCCAGCAGCTCCCGGACAGGGGGCTTGGAAGAGCAGTACTTC. Translating it yields CASSSRTGGLEEQYF.

This rearrangement joins TRBV7-2 to TRBJ2-3; D is uncertain. Germline values: CDR1 SGHTA, CDR2 FQGNSA. V was clipped by 0 bases and J by 1 base, with 11 bases between them. This CDR3 contains 16 residues. CDR3 amino acids: CASSLAVPLGTDTQYF. As DNA, the CDR3 is TGTGCCAGCAGCTTAGCGGTGCCCTTAGGCACAGATACGCAGTATTTT.

The chain is built from TRBV12-3 or TRBV12-4 and TRBJ2-2, with D possibly matching TRBD2 (7 bases). V lost 7 bases to trimming and J lost 2 bases, with 11 bases between them. The length of the CDR3 is 14 residues. CDR3 DNA sequence: TGTGCCAGCAACAGGGAGGGCAACACCGGGGAGCTGTTTTTT. Translated, it gives CASNREGNTGELFF.